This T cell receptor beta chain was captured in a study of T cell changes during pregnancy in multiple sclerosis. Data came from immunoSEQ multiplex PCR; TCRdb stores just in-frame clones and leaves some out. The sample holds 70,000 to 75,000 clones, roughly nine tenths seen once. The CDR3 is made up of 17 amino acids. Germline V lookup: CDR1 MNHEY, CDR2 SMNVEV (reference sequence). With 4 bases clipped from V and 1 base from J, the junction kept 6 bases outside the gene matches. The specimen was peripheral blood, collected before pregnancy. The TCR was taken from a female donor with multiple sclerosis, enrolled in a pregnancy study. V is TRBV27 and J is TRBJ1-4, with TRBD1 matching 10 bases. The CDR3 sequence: CASSSGDRGVTNEKLFF. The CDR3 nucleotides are TGTGCCAGCAGTTCTGGGGACAGGGGAGTAACTAATGAAAAACTGTTTTTT.